The following is a T cell receptor (beta chain) sequence with its context. The antigen is undetermined. These data originate in a study of post-analysis software for immune sequencing data. Study context: The patients showed relapsing-remitting, secondary progressive and progressive-relapsing multiple sclerosis courses.

Unique-molecular-identifier-tagged TCR beta cDNA libraries were used. Researchers reported approximately 480,000 cDNA molecules coming from about 1 to 10 million T cells. TCRdb re-called the PCR reads through MiXCR, storing one row per CDR3 protein. Found here are about 460,000 distinct CDR3 sequences, nearly 45% of them singletons; the top ten hold 12%. Study-wide findings and caveats: The five TRBV segments detected at higher frequency in patients than in controls included TRBV5-6, TRBV5-1 and TRBV20-1. There was significantly lower normalized Chao1 diversity in multiple sclerosis patients than in controls.

This CDR3 has 13 residues. The germline CDR1 and CDR2 sequences are SQVTM and ANQGSEA. J lost 3 bases, V lost 4 bases, and 6 bases had no gene match. The source is a girl between 5 and 17 years old with multiple sclerosis. This chain connects TRBV29-1 to TRBJ2-7; 7 bases fit TRBD2. Sequenced material: blood. CDR3 sequence: CSVARDYRYEQYF. DNA of the CDR3: TGCAGCGTTGCGAGGGACTACCGCTACGAGCAGTACTTC.